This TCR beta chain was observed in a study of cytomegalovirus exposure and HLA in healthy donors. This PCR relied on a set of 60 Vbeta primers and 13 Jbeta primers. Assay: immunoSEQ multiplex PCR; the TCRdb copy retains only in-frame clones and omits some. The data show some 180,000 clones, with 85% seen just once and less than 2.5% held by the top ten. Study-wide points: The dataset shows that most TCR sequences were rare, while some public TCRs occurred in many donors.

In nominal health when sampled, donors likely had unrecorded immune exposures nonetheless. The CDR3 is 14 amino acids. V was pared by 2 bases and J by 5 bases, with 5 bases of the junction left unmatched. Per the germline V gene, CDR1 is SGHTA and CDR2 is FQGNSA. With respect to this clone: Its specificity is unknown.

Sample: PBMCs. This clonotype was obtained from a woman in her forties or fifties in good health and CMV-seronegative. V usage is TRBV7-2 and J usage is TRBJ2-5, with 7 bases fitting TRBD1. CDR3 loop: CASSLTGARETQYF. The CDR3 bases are TGTGCCAGCAGCTTAACAGGGGCGAGGGAGACCCAGTACTTC.